This T cell receptor beta chain was identified during a study of CD8 T cells in ankylosing spondylitis. Study observations and caveats: Among TCR beta sequences, a motif of roughly 8 highly homologous variants appeared characteristic of ankylosing spondylitis blood.

The V gene's germline CDR1 is LGHNA and CDR2 YSLEER. Trimming left V 0 bases short and J 2 bases short, with 14 bases between. This CDR3 is built from 16 residues. TCRdb redid the calling of the 5' RACE reads with MiXCR, one entry per CDR3 protein. Of more than 500,000 distinct CDR3 sequences listed, about 5.4% are singletons. This clonotype was seen ten or more times. Its antigen remains unidentified. This sequence was found in a male donor with ankylosing spondylitis. The material sequenced was blood, either unsorted or a sorted T cell fraction (not recorded which). The V call is TRBV4-3, the J call TRBJ2-7; no reliable D call. This CDR3 is CASSQDSSLGTYEQYF. CDR3 in DNA: TGCGCCAGCAGCCAAGATAGCTCCTTAGGAACCTACGAGCAGTACTTC.